The clone carrying this T cell receptor (beta chain) was recorded at least ten times. The sample belongs to a study of low-dose radiotherapy and immunotherapy resistance in tumors. The time point here: after trial treatment. The treatment here: LDRT plus nivolumab, ipilimumab, low-dose cyclophosphamide and aspirin (RACIN trial). cDNA synthesis used a TRAV/TRBV-specific primer set for both chains. A constant-region primer paired with the V-primer adapter amplified TCRs over 20 PCR cycles. MiXCR, run by TCRdb on the reads, gives a single entry per CDR3 protein. The profile shows about 60,000 distinct CDR3 sequences, about 23% of them singletons. The sequence was obtained from a male donor with prostate cancer. The sample consisted of PBMCs, taken after low-dose radiotherapy plus immunotherapy.

CDR3 protein: CASSAGVNQPQHF. In DNA, the CDR3 is TGTGCCAGTAGTGCAGGGGTAAATCAGCCCCAGCATTTT. The gene calls are TRBV19 and TRBJ1-5; D is perhaps TRBD1 (6 bases). The V gene's germline CDR1 is LNHDA and CDR2 SQIVND (reference sequence). The CDR3 runs 13 residues. The ends were cut back, 5 bases at V and 4 bases at J, with 9 bases in the middle.